This is a list of T cell receptor beta chains from one sample in a study of T cells after yellow fever vaccination. TCRdb itself ran the 5' RACE reads through MiXCR, one entry per CDR3 protein. The sample carries over 200,000 distinct CDR3 sequences, approximately 6.7% recorded once. The sequences come from CD4+ T cells sorted from PBMCs, collected on the day of the yellow fever booster vaccination. These receptors all come from a man aged 25 to 40 who received the YFV17D yellow fever vaccine. Each CDR3 is given with its conserved first and last residue. D genes are given only for firm matches. Clone size appears in some rows only: once, few, many, or a class for an expanded clone.

>NA|TRBV7-2|TRBJ2-1|few
TGTGCCAGCAGCTTCGACTCCAGGGAGATCAATGAGCAGTTCTTC
CASSFDSREINEQFF
>NA|TRBV7-2|TRBJ2-4|few
TGTGCCAGCAGCTCGACACAGAACATTCAGTACTTC
CASSSTQNIQYF
>NA|TRBV27|TRBJ2-2|few
TGTGCCAGCGCCGCTTCGGGCACCGGGGAGCTGTTTTTT
CASAASGTGELFF
>NA|TRBV7-9|TRBJ2-2|few
TGTGCCAGCAGCTTATATGGCAGATACACCGGGGAGCTGTTTTTT
CASSLYGRYTGELFF
>NA|TRBV6-1|TRBJ2-1|NA
TGTGCCAGCAGTCAACAGGTCAGCTCCTACAATGAGCAGTTCTTC
CASSQQVSSYNEQFF
>TRBD2|TRBV4-2|TRBJ2-7|few
TGTGCCAGCAGCCAAGATCTGGGGGGGTCCTCCTACGAGCAGTACTTC
CASSQDLGGSSYEQYF
>TRBD2|TRBV19|TRBJ2-3|NA
TGTGCCAGTAGAAAGACTAGCGGGAAGGCGGTCACTAGCACAGATACGCAGTATTTT
CASRKTSGKAVTSTDTQYF
>NA|TRBV6-2/TRBV6-3|TRBJ2-1|few
TGTGCCAGCAGCCCAGGACGGCCCTCCTACAATGAGCAGTTCTTC
CASSPGRPSYNEQFF
>NA|TRBV6-1|TRBJ2-2|few
TGTGCCAGCAGTCCCGAGAGTCTCACTACCGGGGAGCTGTTTTTT
CASSPESLTTGELFF
>NA|TRBV11-2|TRBJ1-6|few
TGTGCCAGCAGCTTAGATTGGAAGGAGCCTAAGAAAAATTCACCCCTCCACTTT
CASSLDWKEPKKNSPLHF
>NA|TRBV11-2|TRBJ2-1|few
TGTGCCAGCGAGCTTAGGGGCGGACTCTCGGCGCGATACAATGAGCAGTTCTTC
CASELRGGLSARYNEQFF
>TRBD1|TRBV30|TRBJ1-2|few
TGTGCCTGGAGGTCGACAGGGACCTATGGCTACACCTTC
CAWRSTGTYGYTF
>TRBD2|TRBV7-2|TRBJ2-2|NA
TGTGCCAGCAGCTCCCGGGGGCGGGAGGTACGGGAGCTGTTTTTT
CASSSRGREVRELFF
>TRBD1|TRBV7-2|TRBJ1-2|many
TGTGCCAGCAGCCCAAGAACAGGGGACTATGGCTACACCTTC
CASSPRTGDYGYTF
>TRBD2|TRBV6-2/TRBV6-3|TRBJ2-3|NA
TGTGCCAGCAGACCTAGCGGGGTGAGCGATACGCAGTATTTT
CASRPSGVSDTQYF
>TRBD2|TRBV28|TRBJ2-7|many
TGTGCCAGCAGTTCCTTAGCGGGAGAGAGCGAGCAGTACTTC
CASSSLAGESEQYF
>TRBD1|TRBV14|TRBJ2-7|few
TGTGCCAGCAGCCCTGACAGGGGGCTTTTCTACGAGCAGTACTTC
CASSPDRGLFYEQYF
>NA|TRBV12-3/TRBV12-4|TRBJ2-1|many
TGTGCCAGCACACATAGCGGCCCGCTCCATGAGCAGTTCTTC
CASTHSGPLHEQFF
>NA|TRBV7-2|TRBJ1-3|few
TGTGCCAGCAGCCCACCTCCGGTATCTCGAAACACCATATATTTT
CASSPPPVSRNTIYF
>TRBD1|TRBV5-1|TRBJ2-7|NA
TGCGCCAGCAGCTTGGTATGGCAGGGGGTAGGGAACGAGCAGTACTTC
CASSLVWQGVGNEQYF
>NA|TRBV6-5|TRBJ2-1|few
TGTGCCAGCAGTTCACCCCGGGGGCGCAGAAATGAGCAGTTCTTC
CASSSPRGRRNEQFF
>NA|TRBV9|TRBJ2-7|NA
TGTGTCAGCAGCGTAGGTCAGTTTTCGGGCCGGGGCGAGCAGTACTTC
CVSSVGQFSGRGEQYF
>TRBD1|TRBV27|TRBJ1-6|NA
TGTGCCAGCAGCTACCGGGACAGGGGTTCACCCCTCCACTTT
CASSYRDRGSPLHF
>TRBD2|TRBV10-3|TRBJ2-3|few
TGTGCCATCAGTCCGGGACTAGCGGACACAGATACGCAGTATTTT
CAISPGLADTDTQYF
>NA|TRBV20-1|TRBJ2-5|few
TGCAGTGCCGGGGGCCAACAGACGGAGACCCAGTACTTC
CSAGGQQTETQYF
>NA|TRBV11-2|TRBJ2-1|few
TGTGCCAGCAGCCTCTTTGATGAGCAGTTCTTC
CASSLFDEQFF
>NA|TRBV6-6|TRBJ2-7|many
TGTGCCAGCAGTGATATAGGTGCCTACGAGCAGTACTTC
CASSDIGAYEQYF
>NA|TRBV7-8|TRBJ1-1|NA
TGTGCCAGCAGCTTAGGTGCGTCCATGAACACTGAAGCTTTCTTT
CASSLGASMNTEAFF
>NA|TRBV15|TRBJ2-1|NA
TGTGCCACCAGCAGCCTCGGAGCCTACAATGAGCAGTTCTTC
CATSSLGAYNEQFF
>NA|TRBV18|TRBJ1-6|many
TGTGCCAGCTCACCAGGGGTCAATTCACCCCTCCACTTT
CASSPGVNSPLHF
>NA|TRBV5-1|TRBJ2-5|NA
TGCGCCAGCAGTTCTGGGGGCAGGAGCCAAGAGACCCAGTACTTC
CASSSGGRSQETQYF
>TRBD2|TRBV6-2/TRBV6-3|TRBJ2-2|many
TGTGCCAGCAGTTACCTAGCGGGACTTCCCACCGGGGAGCTGTTTTTT
CASSYLAGLPTGELFF
>NA|TRBV20-1|TRBJ1-2|NA
TGCAGTGTATCGGGGATTAACTATGGCTACACCTTC
CSVSGINYGYTF
>TRBD1|TRBV6-1|TRBJ1-5|NA
TGTGCCAGCAGTGCTCCCGGGACAGGGGACCAGCCCCAGCATTTT
CASSAPGTGDQPQHF
>NA|TRBV6-5|TRBJ1-5|few
TGTGCCAGCAGTTACGGGGGTGCGGGGCCCACAAATCAGCCCCAGCATTTT
CASSYGGAGPTNQPQHF
>NA|TRBV21-1|TRBJ2-7|few
TGTGCCAGCAGCCTGCCCGGGACTTGCTCCTACGAGCAGTACTTC
CASSLPGTCSYEQYF
>NA|TRBV20-1|TRBJ2-2|few
TGCAGTGCTAGAGTAAGGCTCAAGAACACCGGGGAGCTGTTTTTT
CSARVRLKNTGELFF
>NA|TRBV20-1|TRBJ2-6|NA
TGCAGTGCTATCTCGGGGGCGGCTGGGGCCAACGTCCTGACTTTC
CSAISGAAGANVLTF
>NA|TRBV4-3|TRBJ2-3|many
TGCGCCAGCAGCCAAGATTATGGAGGGTCCACAGATACGCAGTATTTT
CASSQDYGGSTDTQYF
>NA|TRBV20-1|TRBJ2-2|NA
TGCAGTGCTAGAGCGGGTACGGAGAGGGGGAACACCGGGGAGCTGTTTTTT
CSARAGTERGNTGELFF
>TRBD2|TRBV28|TRBJ2-7|few
TGTGCCAGCAGGGTCCCGGGAGGAGAGCAGTACTTC
CASRVPGGEQYF
>NA|TRBV7-2|TRBJ2-7|NA
TGTGCCAGCAGCTTAGCTAGCTCAATCTACGAGCAGTACTTC
CASSLASSIYEQYF
>NA|TRBV6-5|TRBJ2-1|few
TGTGCCAGCAGTTACCGTCCGGCTAGCGAGAGGAATGAGCAGTTCTTC
CASSYRPASERNEQFF
>NA|TRBV3-1|TRBJ2-7|many
TGTGCCAGCAGCTCAATGGTCTCCTACGAGCAGTACTTC
CASSSMVSYEQYF
>NA|TRBV24-1|TRBJ2-5|NA
TGTGCCACCAGTGATCCAGCCGGAGAGACCCAGTACTTC
CATSDPAGETQYF
>TRBD2|TRBV5-1|TRBJ2-6|few
TGCGCCAGCAGCTATTCGCGGCTAGCGGGCTCTGGGGCCAACGTCCTGACTTTC
CASSYSRLAGSGANVLTF
>TRBD1|TRBV3-1|TRBJ1-2|many
TGTGCCAGCAGCACACGGACAGGGGGAATCTATGGCTACACCTTC
CASSTRTGGIYGYTF
>NA|TRBV5-1|TRBJ2-3|many
TGCGCCAGCAGCTTGGCGGACCACACAGATACGCAGTATTTT
CASSLADHTDTQYF
>TRBD2|TRBV20-1|TRBJ2-5|few
TGCAGTGCTATGGGACTAGCGGAGACCCAGTACTTC
CSAMGLAETQYF
>TRBD2|TRBV20-1|TRBJ2-7|few
TGCAGTGCTAGGGAGATCGGCGGGGGAACGCGGGAGCAGTACTTC
CSAREIGGGTREQYF
>NA|TRBV7-9|TRBJ2-1|NA
TGTGCCAGCAGCGCCGATGGGGGAGGGCAGTTCTTC
CASSADGGGQFF
>TRBD1|TRBV20-1|TRBJ1-1|many
TGCAGTGCCATTCCGGGGGCAGGGGGAACTGAAGCTTTCTTT
CSAIPGAGGTEAFF
>TRBD2|TRBV7-9|TRBJ2-1|many
TGTGCCAGCAGCGTAAAAGGGACTAGCGGGAGTAATGAGCAGTTCTTC
CASSVKGTSGSNEQFF
>TRBD1|TRBV10-3|TRBJ1-2|many
TGTGCCATCAGGCCCGGACAGGGAAACGACTATGGCTACACCTTC
CAIRPGQGNDYGYTF